Described below is a single T cell receptor beta chain sequence and its context. The antigen is unknown. In germline, CDR1 is LGHNA, CDR2 YNFKEQ. Trimming pared 3 bases from V and 2 bases from J, leaving 16 bases between. The length of the CDR3 is 17 residues. The sample is drawn from a study of beta chain features in type 1 diabetes. Looking at the study overall: Healthy donors, compared against patients, showed similar age, gender and cell yields. General study results and limits: In all four CD4+ subsets, TCRB CDR3 length was significantly, moderately reduced in type 1 diabetes. The question of HLA type influencing TCRB rearrangement was one that remained unresolved here.

Sequencing targeted expressed TCRB transcripts, as all isolated RNA had been reverse transcribed. The table came from immunoSEQ multiplex PCR; TCRdb's copy has only in-frame clones and leaves some out. Of roughly 280,000 clones listed, 24% are singletons. Donors underwent one heparinised blood draw, around 100 mL on average. The sample taken for sequencing was naive CD4+ T cells from blood. This sequence was found in a young woman with type 1 diabetes. The chain couples TRBV4-2 to TRBJ1-4, with D possibly TRBD1 on 6 matching bases. CDR3 sequence: CASSQPPGGRTNEKLFF. In DNA, the CDR3 is TGTGCCAGCAGCCAGCCCCCCGGGGGGCGCACTAATGAAAAACTGTTTTTT.